The rows below give T cell receptor beta chains drawn from one sample of a study of cytomegalovirus exposure and HLA in healthy donors. Profiled with immunoSEQ multiplex PCR; TCRdb holds only in-frame clones, not every one. This table holds 150,000 or so clones, approximately 71% found once. The sample was PBMCs. All receptors derive from a girl aged 5-17 years in good health and CMV-seronegative. CDR3s include the opening cysteine and the closing phenylalanine or tryptophan. The order of the fields is V gene, D gene, J gene, clone size, CDR3 DNA, CDR3 protein. A D gene is named only where the DNA matches it firmly. Some rows have no size entry. The others give once, few or many, or a class for an expanded clone.

TRBV19	TRBD1	TRBJ1-3	few	TGTGCCGGGGGAGACAGGGGAGGAAACACCATATATTTT	CAGGDRGGNTIYF
TRBV5-1	.	TRBJ2-2	.	TGCGCCAGCAGCTTAAAAACGGGGGCCGGGGAGCTGTTTTTT	CASSLKTGAGELFF
TRBV5-6	TRBD1	TRBJ1-5	.	TGTGCCAGCAGCTTGGAGGGGGCGAGCAATCAGCCCCAGCATTTT	CASSLEGASNQPQHF
TRBV28	.	TRBJ2-3	.	TGTGCCAGCAGCGACCCGGCAGGGGGCACAGATACGCAGTATTTT	CASSDPAGGTDTQYF
TRBV7-3	TRBD1	TRBJ1-6	.	TGTGCCAGCAGCTCTGGACAGGGCCGGTCACCCCTCCACTTT	CASSSGQGRSPLHF
TRBV7-8	.	TRBJ2-7	.	TGTGCCAGCAGCTCTGGGCCATTGGAGTACTTC	CASSSGPLEYF
TRBV7-9	.	TRBJ1-1	few	TGTGCCAGCCTCAATCGAATAGCCGGGGTCGAGCGCCCGAACACTGAAGCTTTCTTT	CASLNRIAGVERPNTEAFF
TRBV4-1	TRBD1	TRBJ1-1	.	TGCGCCAGCAGCCAAAGGACAGGGGCGAACACTGAAGCTTTCTTT	CASSQRTGANTEAFF
TRBV27	TRBD1	TRBJ1-5	.	TGTGCCAGCGGGGACAGCCGTCATCAGCCCCAGCATTTT	CASGDSRHQPQHF
TRBV7-6	TRBD2	TRBJ2-7	.	TGTGCCAGCAGCTCGGGGGGGGGCTACGAGCAGTACTTC	CASSSGGGYEQYF
TRBV7-9	.	TRBJ1-1	.	TGTGCCAGCAGCTTAGGCGGGGCGGCGAGGGACACTGAAGCTTTCTTT	CASSLGGAARDTEAFF
TRBV30	.	TRBJ2-5	.	TGTGCGTGGGGCAGGGAGACCCAGTACTTC	CAWGRETQYF
TRBV18	.	TRBJ1-1	.	TGTGCCAGCCGTCGGCAGGGGCTTTACACTGAAGCTTTCTTT	CASRRQGLYTEAFF
TRBV14	.	TRBJ1-2	few	TGTGCCAGCAGCCAATTAGGAGGGGACGGTTACTATGGCTACACCTTC	CASSQLGGDGYYGYTF
TRBV6-1	.	TRBJ2-7	.	TGTGCCAGCAGTGAATGGGGCAGCTCCTACGAGCAGTACTTC	CASSEWGSSYEQYF
TRBV2	TRBD2	TRBJ2-1	many	TGTGCCCATGGGGGGGTTGAGCAGTTCTTC	CAHGGVEQFF
TRBV7-8	TRBD1	TRBJ1-3	few	TGTGCCAGCAGCCGACAGGGCTCTGGAAACACCATATATTTT	CASSRQGSGNTIYF
TRBV11-2	.	TRBJ1-3	.	TGTGCCAGCAGCTTAGATAGGAGCTCTGGAAACACCATATATTTT	CASSLDRSSGNTIYF
TRBV27	TRBD1	TRBJ2-7	.	TGTGCCAGCCTCCGGACAGGGGGGGTAGGCGAGCAGTACTTC	CASLRTGGVGEQYF
TRBV6-5	.	TRBJ2-7	.	TGTGCCAGCAGTCAGGCGGGGCGGCAGTACTTC	CASSQAGRQYF
TRBV7-6	.	TRBJ2-7	few	TGTGCCAGCAGCCCACCTTTCGGCAGGGCCTACGAGCAGTACTTC	CASSPPFGRAYEQYF
TRBV30	TRBD1	TRBJ1-6	once	TGTGCCTGGGACAGGGGCGGCTCACCCCTCCACTTT	CAWDRGGSPLHF
TRBV15	.	TRBJ2-5	.	.	CATSILGTAQETQYF
TRBV19	.	TRBJ2-4	.	TGTGCCAGTAGTGAAACGGCGGGCCTAGCCAAAAACATTCAGTACTTC	CASSETAGLAKNIQYF
TRBV10-2	TRBD1	TRBJ1-3	.	TGCGCCACCCTGGACAGGACGCGAAACACCATATATTTT	CATLDRTRNTIYF
TRBV2	TRBD1	TRBJ1-2	.	TGTGCCAGCAGTGAACCCGGACAGGGGCTCTATGGCTACACCTTC	CASSEPGQGLYGYTF
TRBV6-1	TRBD1	TRBJ1-1	.	TGTGCCAGCAGCCTGACAGGGGTAAACACTGAAGCTTTCTTT	CASSLTGVNTEAFF
TRBV14	.	TRBJ1-1	.	TGTGCCAGCAGATCAACAGGGCTGGGGACTGAAGCTTTCTTT	CASRSTGLGTEAFF
TRBV5-1	TRBD2	TRBJ2-3	.	TGCGCCAGCAGCCCCTCTAGCGGGGGGGCAGATACGCAGTATTTT	CASSPSSGGADTQYF
TRBV5-4	.	TRBJ2-3	.	TGTGCCAGCAGCTGGGAACCAGCGGGCGCTCGTGAAGATACGCAGTATTTT	CASSWEPAGAREDTQYF
TRBV6-1	.	TRBJ2-6	few	TGTGCCAGCAGTGAGAGATTCTCTGGGGCCAACGTCCTGACTTTC	CASSERFSGANVLTF
TRBV11-3	.	TRBJ1-1	.	TGTGCCAGCAGCGCAGCTGGGCTGAACACTGAAGCTTTCTTT	CASSAAGLNTEAFF
TRBV6-5	.	TRBJ1-2	.	TGTGCCAGCAGCCGAGGGGGATATGGCTACACCTTC	CASSRGGYGYTF
TRBV9	.	TRBJ1-1	once	TGTGCCAGCAGTATTACAGGGAACACTGAAGCTTTCTTT	CASSITGNTEAFF
TRBV7-6	.	TRBJ1-6	.	TGTGCCAGCAGCTTTGCCGTGGTCGGGTCACCCCTCCACTTT	CASSFAVVGSPLHF
TRBV5-6	TRBD1	TRBJ2-2	.	TGTGCCAGCAGCTTGTCCAGGGGGCGGTTTTCTAACACCGGGGAGCTGTTTTTT	CASSLSRGRFSNTGELFF
TRBV18	TRBD1	TRBJ1-5	.	TGTGCCAGCTCGCAATACCGGGACAGGGACCTAAGGGAGCCCCAGCATTTT	CASSQYRDRDLREPQHF
TRBV2	.	TRBJ1-6	.	TGTGCCAGCACCCAGGGAGGGTCACCCCTCCACTTT	CASTQGGSPLHF
TRBV19	.	TRBJ1-5	.	TGTGCCAGTAGTATAGATGGGCAGGGGATCTATCAGCCCCAGCATTTT	CASSIDGQGIYQPQHF
TRBV7-3	.	TRBJ2-1	.	TGTGCCAGCAGCTTAAACCGGCGGGGATACAATGAGCAGTTCTTC	CASSLNRRGYNEQFF
TRBV6-5	.	TRBJ1-2	.	TGTGCCAGCAGTTACGAAGGGGGTATTAATGGCTACACCTTC	CASSYEGGINGYTF
TRBV5-1	TRBD1	TRBJ1-1	few	TGCGCCAGCAGCTTGGGGGACAGGGAGGGCCTAAAAGCTTTCTTT	CASSLGDREGLKAFF
TRBV20-1	.	TRBJ2-7	.	TGCAGTGCTGGCGCAGGTGACGAGCAGTACTTC	CSAGAGDEQYF
TRBV30	TRBD1	TRBJ1-1	few	TGTGCCTGGAGGAGGACAGGGACGAACACTGAAGCTTTCTTT	CAWRRTGTNTEAFF
TRBV28	TRBD1	TRBJ2-7	.	TGTGCCAGCGGTCCCGGGACAGCGTACTACGAGCAGTACTTC	CASGPGTAYYEQYF
TRBV27	.	TRBJ2-3	.	TGTGCCAGCAGTTTATGGCAGGCCACAGATACGCAGTATTTT	CASSLWQATDTQYF
TRBV6-5	TRBD1	TRBJ2-7	once	TGTGCCAGCCTCTCTTCGGGACAGGAGCCCTACGAGCAGTACTTC	CASLSSGQEPYEQYF
TRBV11-2	.	TRBJ2-5	.	TGTGCCAGCAGCTTATTGGCATGGGAGACCCAGTACTTC	CASSLLAWETQYF
TRBV5-6	TRBD1	TRBJ2-2	few	TGTGCCAGCAGCTTGGCGACAGGGGGCACCGGGGAGCTGTTTTTT	CASSLATGGTGELFF
TRBV6-1	.	TRBJ1-3	.	TGTGCCAGCAAACTGAGCTCTGGAAACACCATATATTTT	CASKLSSGNTIYF
TRBV10-3	.	TRBJ1-2	.	TGTGCCGTCAGTGAGGGAGTGACCTATGGCTACACCTTC	CAVSEGVTYGYTF
TRBV6-6	.	TRBJ2-2	.	TGTGCCAGCAGTCCGAGGAACACCGGGGAGCTGTTTTTT	CASSPRNTGELFF
TRBV15	.	TRBJ1-5	.	TGTGCCACCAGAGTACAGGGATCTCAGCCCCAGCATTTT	CATRVQGSQPQHF
TRBV6-1	.	TRBJ1-5	few	TGTGCCATCGAGTCCAGGGGACAGCCCCAGCATTTT	CAIESRGQPQHF
TRBV9	.	TRBJ2-2	.	TGTGCCAGCGAAGGGGAACCTCCGGGCACCGGGGAGCTGTTTTTT	CASEGEPPGTGELFF